The 9 T cell receptor beta chains below were found in one sample sequenced in a study of T cell responses to AZD1222 COVID-19 vaccine. The protocol was immunoSEQ multiplex PCR, while the TCRdb copy is restricted to in-frame clones and leaves out a portion. Seen here are about 75,000 clones, roughly 87% observed once, and the top ten hold 18%. The sample here was peripheral blood, taken 28 days after the second AZD1222 dose. The origin of the receptors is an adult who received the AZD1222 COVID-19 vaccine.

V gene TRBV12-1 combines with J gene TRBJ1-6; the table's D call TRBD1 went unverified against the DNA. TRBV12-1 is a pseudogene. This CDR3 region has 14 residues. CDR3 sequence reads: CASSSRQRRSPLHF. The CDR3 region has the DNA TGTGCCAGCAGCTCCCGACAGAGGCGGTCACCCCTCCACTTT.

The genes are TRBV5-1 and TRBJ2-5, with D tentatively TRBD2 (6 bases). V shed 5 bases and J shed 5 bases, with 19 bases lying between them. CDR3 size: 15 residues. The germline V gene encodes CDR1 SGHRS and CDR2 YFSETQ. In DNA, the CDR3 is TGCGCCAGCAGTCCAGCCTCCGGGGCGGGGGAGACCCAGTACTTC. Protein: CASSPASGAGETQYF.

This rearrangement joins TRBV6-5 to TRBJ2-7; 7 nucleotides line up with TRBD1. This CDR3 spans 15 amino acids. Germline assignment: CDR1 MNHEY and CDR2 SVGAGI. The ends lost 8 bases at V and 4 bases at J; junction bases unmatched: 14. CDR3: CASYPLGQTRYEQYF. DNA for the CDR3: TGTGCCAGCTACCCACTGGGACAGACAAGATACGAGCAGTACTTC.

This clone showed up just a few times. The chain combines TRBV18 with TRBJ1-3; D not resolved. V lost 3 bases and J 0 bases, leaving 6 bases between the germline ends. The CDR3 extends over 14 amino acids. Germline V gene sequence: CDR1 KGHSH, CDR2 LQKENI. CDR3 protein: CASSPESSGNTIYF. As DNA, the CDR3 is TGTGCCAGCTCACCCGAGAGCTCTGGAAACACCATATATTTT.

The V call is TRBV5-1, the J call TRBJ1-6; 7 bases are shared with TRBD1. Germline V lookup: CDR1 SGHRS, CDR2 YFSETQ. V trimming: 3 bases; J trimming: 8 bases; junction bases outside the gene matches: 8. The CDR3 totals 15 residues. DNA for the CDR3: TGCGCCAGCAGCTCCACCGACAGGGATTATTCACCCCTCCACTTT. It is translated as CASSSTDRDYSPLHF.

V is TRBV7-8 and J is TRBJ1-1; D call uncertain. CDR1 is SGHVS, CDR2 FQNEAQ, per germline. V was shortened by 1 base and J by 1 base, with 7 bases between the two germline ends. The CDR3 runs to 14 residues. This chain's CDR3 is CASSLVLGNTEAFF. DNA of the CDR3: TGTGCCAGCAGCTTAGTCCTGGGGAACACTGAAGCTTTCTTT.

The CDR3 sequence: CASSLVWALSSYEQYF. CDR3 DNA: TGTGCCAGCAGCTTAGTTTGGGCCCTAAGCTCCTACGAGCAGTACTTC. This sequence joins TRBV7-2 and TRBJ2-7; D unclear. Trimming stripped 1 base from V and 0 bases from J, with 13 bases between. The CDR3 is 16 residues long. CDR1 and CDR2 (germline): SGHTA, FQGNSA.

The gene calls are TRBV3-1 (or the pseudogene TRBV3-2) and TRBJ1-1, with D unresolved. The CDR3 spans 13 residues. V lost 4 bases to trimming and J lost 6 bases, with 12 bases between them. Per germline, CDR1 LGHDT and CDR2 YNNKEL (reference sequence). The DNA for the CDR3 is TGTGCCAGCAGCCTGGAGGGTCGGGCTGAAGCTTTCTTT. It encodes CASSLEGRAEAFF.

This chain connects TRBV28 to TRBJ2-5, with D possibly being TRBD1 or TRBD2 (5 bases each). Germline CDR1 and CDR2: MDHEN and SYDVKM. The CDR3 has 15 amino acids. V was shortened by 10 bases and J by 7 bases, with 25 bases between the two germline ends. CDR3 sequence reads: CATLTGHTFGRTQYF. The CDR3, as DNA: TGTGCCACCCTTACAGGACACACCTTTGGGAGGACCCAGTACTTC.